This T cell receptor beta chain was retrieved from a study of blood T cells in healthy people across ages. Trimming removed 6 bases from V and 1 base from J; junction bases left unmatched: 5. Germline CDR1 is SGHTA and CDR2 is FQGNSA. The CDR3 has 15 residues. A second roughly 7 to 12 cycle PCR used barcoded and J-beta primers. TCRdb called the 5' RACE reads again in MiXCR, with one record for every CDR3 protein. The table lists approximately 800,000 distinct CDR3 sequences, 56% of them singletons. On this clonotype itself: Antigen unknown.

Study-level findings and limits: Not knowing donor CMV status may have confounded expanded clonotype changes.

The study drew donors from healthy Caucasian individuals in Russia aged roughly 6 to 95. Sequences were obtained from blood. This receptor was taken from a man in his forties or fifties in good health. The rearrangement uses TRBV7-2 and TRBJ2-2, with 7 bases aligning to TRBD1. The CDR3: CASRSGTVNTGELFF. The CDR3 region has the DNA TGTGCCAGCAGATCCGGGACAGTGAACACCGGGGAGCTGTTTTTT.